The 16 T cell receptor beta chains below were found in one sample sequenced in a study of lymphopenia after photon versus proton radiotherapy. Here immunoSEQ multiplex PCR was the method, and the copy in TCRdb shows in-frame clones only, minus some. The sample carries approximately 21,000 clones, 85% recorded once. Sequences were derived from peripheral blood, sampled from a patient treated with photon-based radiotherapy. The origin of the receptors is a man in his sixties with pancreatic cancer.

The chain carries TRBV19 and TRBJ1-6, with 7 nucleotides matching TRBD1. Trimming took 5 bases from V and 4 from J; bases not matched to a gene: 8. The germline V gene encodes CDR1 LNHDA and CDR2 SQIVND (reference sequence). This CDR3 comprises 16 residues. Here the CDR3 reads CASSARPGQYNSPLHF. As DNA, the CDR3 is TGTGCCAGTAGTGCAAGACCGGGACAGTATAATTCACCCCTCCACTTT. The complete variable domain, with remaining parts taken from reference TRBV19 and TRBJ1-6, reads DGGITQSPKYLFRKEGQNVTLSCEQNLNHDAMYWYRQDPGQGLRLIYYSQIVNDFQKGDIAEGYSVSREKKESFPLTVTSAQKNPTAFYLCASSARPGQYNSPLHFGNGTRLTVT.

This chain connects TRBV12-5 to TRBJ2-4; perhaps D is TRBD1 or TRBD2 (5 bases each). Trimming stripped 5 bases from V and 1 base from J, with 18 bases between. This CDR3 has 17 amino acids. Germline V lookup: CDR1 LGHNT, CDR2 FRNRAP. The CDR3 DNA reads as TGTGCTAGTGGTGCCGGGGTCCCCTGGGGGGCCAAAAACATTCAGTACTTC. Encoded protein: CASGAGVPWGAKNIQYF.

V is TRBV20-1 and J is TRBJ2-5; D is uncertain. Germline V gene sequence: CDR1 DFQATT, CDR2 SNEGSKA (reference sequence). This CDR3 contains 11 residues. Trimming cost V 4 bases and J 7 bases, with 10 bases left between them. The CDR3 reads CSAKPFGTQYF. CDR3 sequence (DNA): TGCAGTGCTAAACCGTTCGGGACCCAGTACTTC.

The chain employs TRBV29-1 and TRBJ2-3; D gene ambiguous. The CDR3 runs 15 residues. V lost 4 bases and J lost 0, with 14 bases in between. CDR1 is SQVTM and CDR2 is ANQGSEA in the germline V gene. CDR3 protein: CSVGGGARSTDTQYF. As DNA, the CDR3 is TGCAGCGTTGGGGGTGGAGCTCGGAGCACAGATACGCAGTATTTT.

The chain links TRBV5-1 to TRBJ2-2; D might be TRBD1 (6 bases). Trimming took 0 bases from V and 0 from J, leaving 12 bases between them. This CDR3 has 17 residues. The germline CDR1 and CDR2 sequences are SGHRS and YFSETQ. CDR3 DNA: TGCGCCAGCAGCTTGGGGCACAGGGACCCGAACACCGGGGAGCTGTTTTTT. Translated: CASSLGHRDPNTGELFF.

This clone was picked up one time. The junction departs from germline at one end; a sequencing error may be responsible. The V gene is TRBV11-2, the J gene TRBJ2-5; 7 nucleotides agree with TRBD1. The CDR3 loop spans 15 amino acids. CDR1 is SGHAT, CDR2 FQNNGV, per germline. For the CDR3, the DNA is TGTGCCAGCAGCAGACCCGGGACAGTAAGAGAGGCCCAGTACTTC. Translation: CASSRPGTVREAQYF.

V is TRBV28 and J is TRBJ2-7, with 7 bases matching TRBD1. The CDR3 contains 15 residues. CDR1 is MDHEN and CDR2 is SYDVKM in the germline V gene. The V segment lost 5 bases and the J segment 1 base; nucleotides outside the gene matches: 8. The DNA of the CDR3 is TGTGCCAGCAGTACGCAGGGGGTTCTATCCTACGAGCAGTACTTC. Its protein product is CASSTQGVLSYEQYF.

V is TRBV18 and J is TRBJ2-7; 9 bases fit TRBD1. V lost 2 bases and J lost 6; bases outside the gene matches: 8. This CDR3 spans 15 amino acids. Germline V gene data show CDR1 as KGHSH and CDR2 as LQKENI. In DNA, the CDR3 is TGTGCCAGCTCACCAGGCGGGACAGGGTACGCCGAGCAGTACTTC. As protein: CASSPGGTGYAEQYF.

The chain links TRBV7-9 to TRBJ2-3; 14 nucleotides match TRBD2. The CDR3 has 17 residues. The V gene end was trimmed by 5 bases and the J gene end by 3 bases; junction bases not matched to a gene: 7. The germline V gene encodes CDR1 SEHNR and CDR2 FQNEAQ (reference sequence). CDR3 DNA: TGTGCCAGCAGCCCGGGACTAGCGGGGGCTAGGACAGATACGCAGTATTTT. This encodes CASSPGLAGARTDTQYF.

The rearrangement joins TRBV7-9 to TRBJ2-1, with a weak D call TRBD1 (6 bases). The CDR3 has 13 residues. V dropped 5 bases and J dropped 5 bases, with 10 bases sitting between them. Germline V gives CDR1 SEHNR, CDR2 FQNEAQ (reference sequence). CDR3 protein: CASSQYRDNEQFF. CDR3 DNA: TGTGCCAGCAGCCAATACAGGGACAATGAGCAGTTCTTC. The full variable domain, in which reference TRBV7-9 and TRBJ2-1 provide the parts outside the CDR3, is DTGVSQNPRHKITKRGQNVTFRCDPISEHNRLYWYRQTLGQGPEFLTYFQNEAQLEKSRLLSDRFSAERPKGSFSTLEIQRTEQGDSAMYLCASSQYRDNEQFFGPGTRLTVL.

The chain links TRBV10-3 to TRBJ2-3; tentatively, D is TRBD1 or TRBD2 (5 bases each). Per germline, CDR1 ENHRY and CDR2 SYGVKD. This CDR3 comprises 12 residues. The V end was cut by 2 bases, the J end by 9 bases, with 9 bases between. CDR3 amino acids: CAISELGTTQYF. The CDR3, as DNA: TGTGCCATCAGTGAGCTGGGGACGACGCAGTATTTT.

This chain links TRBV30 with TRBJ1-6, with unresolved D. From germline, CDR1 is GTSNPN and CDR2 SVGIG (reference sequence). This CDR3 region has 14 residues. V was trimmed by 5 bases and J by 5 bases, leaving 13 bases between them. For the CDR3, the DNA is TGTGCCTGGTTCCTCCCCGGTAATAATTCACCCCTCCACTTT. Residues: CAWFLPGNNSPLHF.

The chain joins TRBV2 to TRBJ1-5; D gene unclear. The germline CDR1 and CDR2 sequences are SNHLY and FYNNEI. The CDR3 consists of 15 residues. V shed 2 bases and J shed 3 bases, with 11 bases lying between them. CDR3 protein: CASSERAYYNQPQHF. The CDR3 coding sequence is TGTGCCAGCAGTGAAAGGGCATACTACAATCAGCCCCAGCATTTT.

In its sample, this clone was seen once. The V and J genes are TRBV9 and TRBJ2-1, with D perhaps matching TRBD1 (6 bases). Trimming cost V 0 bases and J 7 bases, with 8 bases left between them. The CDR3 extends over 13 amino acids. The germline gives CDR1 SGDLS, CDR2 YYNGEE. CDR3 DNA: TGTGCCAGCAGCGTAGGTCAGGGGAATGAGCAGTTCTTC. Its protein is CASSVGQGNEQFF.

CDR3 sequence reads: CSVIGKAEAFF. CDR3 in DNA: TGCAGTGTAATCGGCAAGGCTGAAGCTTTCTTT. The chain carries TRBV20-1 and TRBJ1-1, with no clear D. V was trimmed by 7 bases and J by 6 bases, leaving 12 bases between them. From germline, CDR1 is DFQATT and CDR2 SNEGSKA (reference sequence). The CDR3 is made up of 11 amino acids.

The chain has TRBV5-1 and TRBJ2-3; 8 bases map to TRBD2. The CDR3 extends over 17 amino acids. The germline CDR1 and CDR2 sequences are SGHRS and YFSETQ. V dropped 4 bases and J dropped 1; count of bases not matched to a gene: 11. This CDR3 is CASSETPGGSGTDTQYF. Here the CDR3 DNA reads TGCGCCAGCAGCGAGACCCCGGGGGGGTCGGGCACAGATACGCAGTATTTT.